This T cell receptor (beta chain) derives from a study of OX40 agonist ivuxolimab in advanced cancers. Study-wide background: Patients with hepatocellular carcinoma, melanoma, renal cell or head and neck cancer made up the dose-escalation patients. General study points: CD8+ T cells were the subset that, on average, had more expanded clones than CD4+. The expanded peripheral T cells' antigen specificity was not determined. At 0.1 to 3.0 mg/kg and by week 6, clonal expansion occurred in CD4+ and CD8+ blood T cells.

Data came from immunoSEQ multiplex PCR; TCRdb stores just in-frame clones and leaves some out. Counted here are 75,000 to 100,000 clones, under 90% occurring once; the ten biggest clones make up roughly 2.1%. Comments on this clone: Its antigen is undetermined.

This clonotype was sampled from an adult with an advanced solid tumor such as melanoma, head and neck, liver or kidney cancer. The sample here was CD4+ or CD8+ T cells sorted from blood, taken in a trial of the OX40 agonist ivuxolimab.

The CDR3 DNA is TGCGCCAGCAGCTTGGGACAGGGGGCATGGGAGCAGTACTTC. This encodes CASSLGQGAWEQYF. The chain joins TRBV5-1 to TRBJ2-7; 10 nucleotides align to TRBD1. The CDR3 length is 14 residues. The V gene's germline CDR1 is SGHRS and CDR2 YFSETQ. The V segment lost 0 bases and the J segment 7 bases; nucleotides outside the gene matches: 4.